A single sample is the source of the 30 T cell receptor beta chains below, sequenced in a study of T cell changes during pregnancy in multiple sclerosis. Clones were read by immunoSEQ multiplex PCR, and TCRdb kept only the in-frame ones, dropping some. Among about 46,000 clones listed, about 90% were seen once. Sequenced material: CD8+ T cells from peripheral blood mononuclear cells, taken after pregnancy. All receptors derive from a female donor with multiple sclerosis, enrolled in a pregnancy study.

The gene calls are TRBV5-5 and TRBJ1-1; D uncertain. The V end was cut by 4 bases, the J end by 1 base, with 8 bases between. The length of the CDR3 is 13 residues. CDR1 and CDR2 from the germline V gene are SGHKS and YYEKEE (reference sequence). The CDR3 region has the DNA TGTGCCAGCAGCCCAGAAACGAACACTGAAGCTTTCTTT. It specifies CASSPETNTEAFF.

The chain joins TRBV27 to TRBJ2-3; D is perhaps TRBD1 (6 bases). Germline V gene lookup returns CDR1 MNHEY and CDR2 SMNVEV (reference sequence). The CDR3 spans 13 residues. V was trimmed by 5 bases and J by 2 bases, leaving 8 bases between them. The DNA of the CDR3 is TGTGCCAGCAGTAGGGGGTTCACAGATACGCAGTATTTT. Translated: CASSRGFTDTQYF.

This clone was counted a few times. This chain links TRBV7-8 with TRBJ2-1; D perhaps matches TRBD2 (5 bases). In germline, CDR1 is SGHVS, CDR2 FQNEAQ. V was shortened by 5 bases and J by 6 bases, with 17 bases between the two germline ends. The CDR3 covers 15 residues. CDR3 nucleotides: TGTGCCAGCAGCGAATGGACTTTTTCGGGCAATGAGCAGTTCTTC. The encoded protein is CASSEWTFSGNEQFF.

This chain connects TRBV7-7 to TRBJ2-3, with 10 positions matching TRBD1. The CDR3 is 17 residues long. V dropped 5 bases and J dropped 4; count of bases not matched to a gene: 12. The germline gives CDR1 SSHAT, CDR2 FNYEAQ (reference sequence). The CDR3 is CASSPTPTGGLADTQYF. The CDR3 DNA reads as TGTGCCAGCAGCCCTACCCCGACAGGGGGCTTGGCAGATACGCAGTATTTT. Full variable domain (outside the CDR3, taken from reference TRBV7-7 and TRBJ2-3): GAGVSQSPRYKVTKRGQDVTLRCDPISSHATLYWYQQALGQGPEFLTYFNYEAQPDKSGLPSDRFSAERPEGSISTLTIQRTEQRDSAMYRCASSPTPTGGLADTQYFGPGTRLTVL.

This clone was seen a handful of times. This chain uses TRBV11-2 with TRBJ2-7; 8 bases map to TRBD1. The CDR3 covers 15 residues. CDR1 is SGHAT and CDR2 is FQNNGV in the germline V gene. Losses at the gene ends were 5 bases for V and 0 bases for J; bases not matched to a gene: 6. DNA of the CDR3: TGTGCCAGCAGCCCGGGACAGGCCCCCTCCTACGAGCAGTACTTC. Protein product: CASSPGQAPSYEQYF.

The J gene is TRBJ1-1, the V gene TRBV28; D perhaps matches TRBD1 (5 bases). The ends were cut back, 6 bases at V and 2 bases at J, with 7 bases in the middle. Germline V CDR1 and CDR2: MDHEN, SYDVKM. CDR3 size: 12 residues. CDR3 residues: CASSQGNTEAFF. DNA of the CDR3: TGTGCCAGCAGCCAGGGAAACACTGAAGCTTTCTTT.

The V gene is TRBV19, the J gene TRBJ2-7; TRBD1 agrees at 9 bases. Germline V lookup: CDR1 LNHDA, CDR2 SQIVND (reference sequence). V shed 3 bases and J 4 bases; nucleotides not matched to a gene: 19. This CDR3 is 19 amino acids long. CDR3: CASSIQFHADRGVWYEQYF. Written as DNA, the CDR3 is TGTGCCAGTAGTATTCAGTTCCACGCGGACAGGGGAGTTTGGTACGAGCAGTACTTC.

In its sample, this clone was seen a few times. The genes are TRBV27 and TRBJ2-7; 9 positions match TRBD2. The germline CDR1 and CDR2 sequences are MNHEY and SMNVEV (reference sequence). The trim removed 0 bases at V and 4 bases at J, leaving 7 bases unmatched. This CDR3 contains 16 residues. The CDR3 reads CASSLSWREGRYEQYF. The CDR3 nucleotides read TGTGCCAGCAGTTTATCCTGGCGGGAGGGCCGGTACGAGCAGTACTTC.

This clone showed up just once. This chain connects TRBV25-1 to TRBJ2-1; a weak D match, TRBD2 (5 bases). Germline V CDR1 and CDR2: MGHDK, SYGVNS. Trimming removed 3 bases at V and 7 bases at J, with 16 bases between. This CDR3 has 15 residues. The CDR3 is CASSDPGMLANEQFF. The CDR3 coding sequence is TGTGCCAGCAGTGATCCCGGGATGCTGGCAAATGAGCAGTTCTTC.

The chain carries TRBV27 and TRBJ2-7; 10 nucleotides match TRBD1. The germline V gene encodes CDR1 MNHEY and CDR2 SMNVEV (reference sequence). Germline trimming cut 8 bases from V and 4 bases from J; bases unmatched to any gene: 8. The CDR3 is 14 residues long. The CDR3 DNA is TGTGCCAGCGGACCCTTGGGACAGGGGTACGAGCAGTACTTC. It encodes CASGPLGQGYEQYF.

This chain links TRBV7-9 with TRBJ1-1; D is perhaps TRBD1 (6 bases). Germline lookup yields CDR1 SEHNR and CDR2 FQNEAQ (reference sequence). This CDR3 is 13 amino acids long. Trimming pared 3 bases from V and 8 bases from J, leaving 13 bases between. The CDR3 sequence: CASSFRTELEAFF. The CDR3 region has the DNA TGTGCCAGCAGCTTTCGGACAGAGCTAGAAGCTTTCTTT.

The chain has TRBV4-2 and TRBJ1-2; 8 positions agree with TRBD1. The CDR3 loop spans 15 amino acids. Trimming took 0 bases from V and 6 from J; bases not matched to a gene: 6. The germline CDR1 and CDR2 sequences are LGHNA and YNFKEQ. CDR3 residues: CASSQDLDREHGYTF. The CDR3 DNA reads TGTGCCAGCAGCCAAGACCTGGACAGGGAGCATGGCTACACCTTC.

V is TRBV9 and J is TRBJ2-3, with 8 bases fitting TRBD2. Trimming took 4 bases from V and 6 from J; bases not matched to a gene: 7. There are 14 residues in the CDR3. CDR1 is SGDLS and CDR2 is YYNGEE in the germline V gene. DNA for the CDR3: TGTGCCAGCAGCATCGGGGGGGCGGATGATACGCAGTATTTT. It encodes CASSIGGADDTQYF.

This clone is a singleton in its sample. This chain links TRBV27 with TRBJ2-7; D perhaps matches TRBD2 (6 bases). Trimming took 2 bases from V and 2 from J, leaving 16 bases between them. This CDR3 has 16 residues. CDR1 is MNHEY, CDR2 SMNVEV, per germline (reference sequence). The CDR3 spells CASSLSMSGPPYEQYF. In nucleotides, the CDR3 is TGTGCCAGCAGTTTAAGTATGAGCGGGCCCCCCTACGAGCAGTACTTC.

The CDR3 is CASSLGAGEQFF. Here the CDR3 DNA reads TGTGCCAGCAGCTTAGGGGCAGGGGAGCAGTTCTTC. The rearrangement joins TRBV11-2 to TRBJ2-1; a weak D match, TRBD1 (5 bases). Between the trimmed V and J ends, which lost 1 base and 10 bases, there was a span of 8 bases. The CDR3 extends over 12 amino acids. Germline CDR1 is SGHAT and CDR2 is FQNNGV.

This clone has only one observation. The chain carries TRBV7-7 and TRBJ2-2, with 11 bases matching TRBD2. With V trimmed by 5 bases and J by 1 base, 3 bases remained unmatched. The CDR3 consists of 16 residues. Germline V gene sequence: CDR1 SSHAT, CDR2 FNYEAQ (reference sequence). CDR3 coding DNA: TGTGCCAGCAGCGATAGCGGGAGGGAGAACACCGGGGAGCTGTTTTTT. It encodes CASSDSGRENTGELFF.

CDR3 amino acids: CASRLGVEDTEAFF. The CDR3 DNA reads as TGTGCCAGCAGACTCGGGGTAGAGGACACTGAAGCTTTCTTT. This sequence joins TRBV7-2 and TRBJ1-1; D unresolved. V lost 6 bases and J 3 bases, leaving 14 bases between the germline ends. This CDR3 is built from 14 residues. Germline V lookup: CDR1 SGHTA, CDR2 FQGNSA.

This clone was counted between two and nine times. The chain couples TRBV5-1 to TRBJ1-1; weak D call: TRBD1 (5 bases). With 5 bases removed from V and 4 bases from J, the gap between germline ends came to 15 bases. The CDR3 spans 14 residues. Per germline, CDR1 SGHRS and CDR2 YFSETQ. The CDR3 region is CASRDVGLSTEAFF. CDR3 DNA sequence: TGCGCCAGCAGAGACGTGGGACTTAGCACTGAAGCTTTCTTT.

The V gene is TRBV7-3, the J gene TRBJ2-7; D possibly corresponds to TRBD1 (5 bases). CDR1 and CDR2 from the germline V gene are SGHTA and FQGTGA. The CDR3 contains 15 residues. Trimming stripped 5 bases from V and 1 base from J, with 15 bases between. The CDR3 here is CASSMTGRVSYEQYF. The CDR3 region has the DNA TGTGCCAGCAGCATGACCGGCAGGGTTTCCTACGAGCAGTACTTC.

This clone was detected only once. The genes are TRBV5-8 and TRBJ2-5; D is undetermined. The J call may be wrong; the DNA end is better matched by TRBJ2-7. The CDR3 is made up of 13 amino acids. Germline CDR1 SGHTS, CDR2 YDEGEE. The CDR3 coding sequence is TGTGCCAGCAGCCTCCGACCACACTACGAGCAGTACTTC. Its protein is CASSLRPHYEQYF.

The chain uses TRBV30 and TRBJ2-7; unclear D gene. Per the germline V gene, CDR1 is GTSNPN and CDR2 is SVGIG (reference sequence). The CDR3 has 13 amino acids. Trimming took 2 bases from V and 0 from J, leaving 8 bases between them. The CDR3 DNA is TGTGCCTGGAGTACGGCAGGCTCCTACGAGCAGTACTTC. Amino acids: CAWSTAGSYEQYF.

The CDR3 reads CASSVGLYEQYF. DNA of the CDR3: TGTGCCAGCAGCGTTGGGCTATACGAGCAGTACTTC. V is TRBV7-9 and J is TRBJ2-7; D ambiguous. Germline V CDR1 and CDR2: SEHNR, FQNEAQ (reference sequence). The CDR3 sequence is 12 residues long. Trimming stripped 5 bases from V and 4 bases from J, with 9 bases between.

The chain uses TRBV6-1 and TRBJ2-1, with 14 positions matching TRBD2. Germline V CDR1 and CDR2: MNHNS, SASEGT. This CDR3 is 15 amino acids long. Unmatched junction bases numbered 4, after V lost 7 bases and J lost 5 bases. The CDR3 spells CASTRTSGGNNEQFF. The CDR3 DNA reads as TGTGCCAGCACCCGGACTAGCGGGGGGAACAATGAGCAGTTCTTC.

This clone was observed a few times. The genes are TRBV27 and TRBJ1-5, with a tentative D call TRBD1 (5 bases). The CDR3 totals 14 residues. Germline assignment: CDR1 MNHEY and CDR2 SMNVEV (reference sequence). V dropped 6 bases and J dropped 1 base, with 10 bases sitting between them. CDR3 amino acids: CASRRDGSNQPQHF. The CDR3 DNA follows: TGTGCCAGCAGGCGGGACGGGAGCAATCAGCCCCAGCATTTT.

This chain connects TRBV9 to TRBJ1-4; possible D gene TRBD1, 5 bases. This CDR3 contains 15 residues. The germline V and J ends were trimmed by 3 bases and 0 bases, with 9 bases remaining between them. Germline loops: CDR1 SGDLS, CDR2 YYNGEE. The CDR3 spells CASSAAGTTNEKLFF. CDR3 nucleotide sequence: TGTGCCAGCAGCGCCGCAGGGACAACTAATGAAAAACTGTTTTTT.

The V call is TRBV25-1, the J call TRBJ2-2, with D possibly being TRBD1 (6 bases). This CDR3 has 14 residues. Germline CDR1 and CDR2: MGHDK and SYGVNS. The V gene lost 6 bases and the J gene lost 5 bases, with 13 bases spanning the gap. In DNA form, the CDR3 reads TGTGCCAGCAGCCCAGGGGCAGATACCGGGGAGCTGTTTTTT. Translation: CASSPGADTGELFF. The variable domain in full, completed from reference TRBV25-1 and TRBJ2-2, reads EADIYQTPRYLVIGTGKKITLECSQTMGHDKMYWYQQDPGMELHLIHYSYGVNSTEKGDLSSESTVSRIRTEHFPLTLESARPSHTSQYLCASSPGADTGELFFGEGSRLTVL.

V and J are TRBV2 and TRBJ2-1; no clear D. Germline V gene lookup returns CDR1 SNHLY and CDR2 FYNNEI. The CDR3 is 14 amino acids. V lost 4 bases, J lost 6 bases, and 13 bases lay in between. The chain's CDR3 is CASSGTIRPNEQFF. In DNA, the CDR3 is TGTGCCAGCAGTGGAACTATTAGGCCCAATGAGCAGTTCTTC.

J is TRBJ2-5 and V is TRBV11-1; 10 nucleotides line up with TRBD2. The germline CDR1 and CDR2 sequences are SGHAT and FQDESV (reference sequence). Trimming took 5 bases from V and 4 from J; bases not matched to a gene: 10. The CDR3 consists of 16 residues. The CDR3 DNA reads TGTGCCAGCAGCCTTGGACTAGCGGAGAACGGAGAGACCCAGTACTTC. This translates into CASSLGLAENGETQYF. Variable domain in full (rest from reference TRBV11-1 and TRBJ2-5): EAEVAQSPRYKITEKSQAVAFWCDPISGHATLYWYRQILGQGPELLVQFQDESVVDDSQLPKDRFSAERLKGVDSTLKIQPAELGDSAMYLCASSLGLAENGETQYFGPGTRLLVL.

The chain combines TRBV21-1 with TRBJ1-2; TRBD1, the table's D call, lacks a check against the DNA. TRBV21-1 is noted as a pseudogene. The CDR3 spans 13 residues. The CDR3 spells CASNVRTGIGYTF. CDR3 in DNA: TGTGCCAGCAACGTCAGGACAGGGATAGGCTACACCTTC.

CDR3 sequence reads: CASSLAHLASYEQYF. DNA for the CDR3: TGTGCCAGCAGCTTAGCGCATTTAGCCTCCTACGAGCAGTACTTC. This chain uses TRBV7-2 with TRBJ2-7, with unresolved D. Trimming cost V 0 bases and J 0 bases, with 9 bases left between them. Germline CDR1 SGHTA, CDR2 FQGNSA. The CDR3 contains 15 residues.